Ten or more counts support the clone carrying this T cell receptor beta chain. The antigen is undetermined. This record belongs to a study of neurological immune-mediated disorders. This CDR3 comprises 11 residues. V shed 2 bases and J shed 3 bases, with 2 bases lying between them. Germline V gene data show CDR1 as SGHTA and CDR2 as FQGNSA. Sample time point: longitudinal time-point 3. The study built unsorted libraries from 2 million PBMCs kept at -80 C. As for the cDNA, it was generated by 5'RACE with 10-nucleotide random UMIs. A single run covered 15-18 subjects with over 190 million TCR-beta sequences. TCRdb passed the 5' RACE reads through MiXCR, listing each CDR3 protein once. The sample lists about 84,000 distinct CDR3 sequences, 4.3% occurring once. Regarding the study as a whole: There was no clinical or MRI feature that was associated with the multiple sclerosis repertoire cluster.

The chain recombines TRBV7-2 with TRBJ2-7; D gene unclear. The specimen sequenced was PBMCs. This TCR came from a woman aged 55-70 years with multiple sclerosis. The CDR3 is CASSLNYEQYF. The CDR3, as DNA: TGTGCCAGCAGCTTAAACTACGAGCAGTACTTC.